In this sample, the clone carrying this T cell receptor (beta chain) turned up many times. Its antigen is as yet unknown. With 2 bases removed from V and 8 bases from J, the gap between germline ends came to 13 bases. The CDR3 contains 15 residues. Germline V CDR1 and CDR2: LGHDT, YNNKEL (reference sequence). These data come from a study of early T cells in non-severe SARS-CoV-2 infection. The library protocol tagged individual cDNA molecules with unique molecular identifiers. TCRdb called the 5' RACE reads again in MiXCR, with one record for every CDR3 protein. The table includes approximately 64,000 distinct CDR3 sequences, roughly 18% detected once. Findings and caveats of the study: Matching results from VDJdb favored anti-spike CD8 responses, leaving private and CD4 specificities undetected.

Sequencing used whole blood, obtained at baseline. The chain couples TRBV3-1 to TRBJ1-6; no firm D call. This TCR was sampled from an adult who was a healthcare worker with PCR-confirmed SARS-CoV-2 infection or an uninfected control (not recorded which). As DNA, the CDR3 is TGTGCCAGCAGCCAAAGTGGGAGTAGGGATTCACCCCTCCACTTT. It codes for CASSQSGSRDSPLHF.